This TCR beta chain was obtained from a study of blood T cell repertoires in COVID-19. Which cohort a participant joined came from the clinical history participants gave. Germline loops: CDR1 SNHLY, CDR2 FYNNEI. The CDR3 contains 13 residues. The V and J ends lost 3 bases and 2 bases respectively, with 7 bases between them. Original analysis: Reference gene primer amplification in the assay estimated nucleated cell counts. Data came from immunoSEQ multiplex PCR; TCRdb stores just in-frame clones and leaves some out. That table furnishes V, J and clone size, whereas the DNA furnished D and trimming. Among about 260,000 clones listed, 70% to 90% were seen once.

The sample taken for sequencing was PBMCs or T cells enriched from blood (not recorded which). This receptor was obtained from a woman aged 40 to 49 with acute COVID-19. This sequence joins TRBV2 and TRBJ2-5, with D unclear. CDR3: CASSDTLQETQYF. The DNA for the CDR3 is TGTGCCAGCAGTGATACACTACAAGAGACCCAGTACTTC.